The clone carrying this T cell receptor beta chain was counted ten times or more. Its antigen is unknown. For TCR, cDNA came from 5'RACE template switching, which added a universal primer site and UMIs. TCRdb recomputed calls from the 5' RACE reads with MiXCR, one row per CDR3 protein. The table lists 120,000 or so distinct CDR3 sequences, around 6.7% of them singletons. The CDR3 runs 14 residues. Per the germline V gene, CDR1 is MNHEY and CDR2 is SVGAGI. Trimming removed 3 bases from V and 7 bases from J, with 13 bases in between. The sample belongs to a study of T cells after yellow fever vaccination. About the study: Where fractions had low cell numbers, libraries were prepared from them with the SMART-Seq v4 Ultra Low Input RNA kit.

Study observations and caveats: Clones that expanded after primary vaccination mostly reappeared after the booster (over 95% CD4, 75% to 90% CD8). A minor fraction of clonotypes spanned both CD4 and CD8 compartments.

This sequence originates from a man between 18 and 35 years old who received the YFV17D yellow fever vaccine. The source material was CD4+ T cells sorted from PBMCs, sampled roughly 45 days after the first yellow fever vaccination. This chain joins TRBV6-5 and TRBJ1-5; tentative D call: TRBD1 (5 bases). CDR3 amino acids: CASSYPGGGQPQHF. CDR3 in DNA: TGTGCCAGCAGTTATCCCGGGGGGGGGCAGCCCCAGCATTTT.